These 30 T cell receptor beta chains were sequenced from one sample in a study of T cells in Graves' hyperthyroidism and ophthalmopathy. Template material for amplifying TCR beta CDR3 regions consisted of RNA transcripts. The TCR CDR3 was amplified in a first-round RT-PCR using the HTBI primer set. MiXCR, run by TCRdb on the multiplex PCR reads, gives a single entry per CDR3 protein. The sample carries roughly 700,000 distinct CDR3 sequences, 12% to 15% recorded once. Sequencing input: blood. The source of these receptors is a woman aged 18-35 years with Graves' hyperthyroidism.

This clonotype was detected ten times or more. CDR3 bases: TGTGCCAGCAGTTACTCGAGTGGGGGCTACGAGCAGTACTTC. Translating gives CASSYSSGGYEQYF. The chain couples TRBV6-2 or TRBV6-3 to TRBJ2-7; D tentatively fits TRBD1 or TRBD2 (5 bases each). Deletions cut 0 bases from V and 3 bases from J, with 9 bases between. The CDR3 totals 14 residues. CDR1 MNHEY and CDR2 SVGEGT come from the germline V gene.

This clonotype has a handful of counts. The V gene is TRBV20-1, the J gene TRBJ1-2; D gene ambiguous. This CDR3 contains 14 residues. Trimming removed 1 base from V and 2 bases from J, with 11 bases in between. Germline CDR1 reads DFQATT; CDR2 reads SNEGSKA (reference sequence). CDR3: CSARVRAQNYGYTF. The CDR3, as DNA: TGCAGTGCTAGAGTTAGGGCTCAGAACTATGGCTACACCTTC.

In its sample, this clonotype was seen many times. V and J are TRBV28 and TRBJ2-1, with D tentatively TRBD2 (5 bases). In germline, CDR1 is MDHEN, CDR2 SYDVKM. The CDR3 is 12 residues long. Deletions cut 11 bases from V and 2 bases from J, with 10 bases between. The CDR3 DNA follows: TGTGCCGCGGGCGTAACCTACAATGAGCAGTTCTTC. Protein product: CAAGVTYNEQFF.

This clonotype was picked up a small number of times. The rearrangement joins TRBV20-1 to TRBJ1-5, with D uncertain. Looked up from germline, CDR1 is DFQATT and CDR2 is SNEGSKA (reference sequence). V dropped 4 bases and J dropped 1 base, with 5 bases sitting between them. The CDR3 extends over 12 amino acids. CDR3 nucleotide sequence: TGCAGTGCTAAGAAGAGCAATCAGCCCCAGCATTTT. Translation gives CSAKKSNQPQHF.

In its sample, this clonotype was seen a few times. The chain is built from TRBV19 and TRBJ2-2; D may be TRBD2 (6 bases). This CDR3 spans 15 amino acids. Germline-derived CDR1 and CDR2 are LNHDA and SQIVND (reference sequence). The ends were cut back, 3 bases at V and 2 bases at J, with 10 bases in the middle. CDR3 nucleotide sequence: TGTGCCAGTAGTATGGGAGGATACAACACCGGGGAGCTGTTTTTT. This translates into CASSMGGYNTGELFF.

This clonotype was counted only a few times. V usage is TRBV7-3 and J usage is TRBJ1-6; possible D gene TRBD1, 5 bases. This CDR3 has 15 amino acids. Germline CDR1 and CDR2: SGHTA and FQGTGA. With 5 bases removed from V and 10 bases from J, the gap between germline ends came to 18 bases. The CDR3 nucleotides read TGTGCCAGCAGCCTGGATGGGGGGGTAGGGTCACCCCTCCACTTT. Translation: CASSLDGGVGSPLHF.

The rearrangement joins TRBV7-9 to TRBJ1-4, with D perhaps matching TRBD1 (5 bases). CDR1 is SEHNR, CDR2 FQNEAQ, per germline (reference sequence). Trimming removed 6 bases from V and 2 bases from J, with 19 bases in between. The CDR3 runs to 17 residues. The CDR3 loop is CASSFGATRYTNEKLFF. Here the CDR3 DNA reads TGTGCCAGCAGTTTCGGGGCAACCCGTTACACTAATGAAAAACTGTTTTTT.

This clonotype was observed many times. Here the CDR3 reads CASSREAAGWTEAFF. CDR3 sequence (DNA): TGTGCCAGCAGCCGTGAGGCGGCAGGCTGGACTGAAGCTTTCTTT. The chain is built from TRBV3-1 and TRBJ1-1; D gene unclear. V was pared by 4 bases and J by 5 bases, with 17 bases between. Per the germline V gene, CDR1 is LGHDT and CDR2 is YNNKEL (reference sequence). The CDR3 runs to 15 residues.

This clonotype appeared a few times. The chain employs TRBV14 and TRBJ1-1, with D tentatively TRBD1 (6 bases). The length of the CDR3 is 16 residues. The germline gives CDR1 SGHDN, CDR2 FVKESK. V was clipped by 3 bases and J by 3 bases, with 17 bases between them. CDR3 DNA sequence: TGTGCCAGCAGCCACCGGGACACCCGAGTGCACACTGAAGCTTTCTTT. Protein: CASSHRDTRVHTEAFF.

This clonotype was recorded many times. The CDR3 sequence: CASSLMGGYNYGYTF. The CDR3 bases are TGTGCCAGCAGCTTGATGGGGGGCTATAACTATGGCTACACCTTC. The chain couples TRBV11-2 to TRBJ1-2; perhaps TRBD1 as D (6 bases). The germline CDR1 and CDR2 sequences are SGHAT and FQNNGV. V was trimmed by 3 bases and J by 1 base, leaving 12 bases between them. The CDR3 is 15 residues long. The variable domain in full, completed from reference TRBV11-2 and TRBJ1-2, reads EAGVAQSPRYKIIEKRQSVAFWCNPISGHATLYWYQQILGQGPKLLIQFQNNGVVDDSQLPKDRFSAERLKGVDSTLKIQPAKLEDSAVYLCASSLMGGYNYGYTFGSGTRLTVV.

CDR3 loop: CASSGRQGATTYNEQFF. The DNA of the CDR3 is TGTGCCAGCAGTGGGAGACAGGGGGCCACTACTTACAATGAGCAGTTCTTC. This chain connects TRBV6-1 to TRBJ2-1; 10 nucleotides match TRBD1. Trimming took 4 bases from V and 4 from J; bases not matched to a gene: 10. Germline-derived CDR1 and CDR2 are MNHNS and SASEGT. CDR3 length equals 17 residues.

This clonotype showed up just a few times. The chain is built from TRBV5-1 and TRBJ1-1; D is perhaps TRBD1 (6 bases). The CDR3 length is 14 residues. Per the germline V gene, CDR1 is SGHRS and CDR2 is YFSETQ. V gave up 0 bases and J gave up 8 bases, with 14 bases separating them. In DNA, the CDR3 is TGCGCCAGCAGCTTGGCAAGCGGGGGCGCAGAAGCTTTCTTT. Translated, it gives CASSLASGGAEAFF.

V usage is TRBV7-9 and J usage is TRBJ1-2; maybe TRBD1 (5 bases). Trimming removed 8 bases from V and 8 bases from J, with 15 bases in between. Per germline, CDR1 SEHNR and CDR2 FQNEAQ (reference sequence). The CDR3 contains 12 residues. The CDR3 protein is CASGGLRMGYTF. The CDR3 bases are TGTGCCAGCGGGGGACTGAGAATGGGCTACACCTTC.

This clonotype was detected a few times. This chain uses TRBV5-1 with TRBJ2-5; 9 nucleotides agree with TRBD2. The CDR3 totals 16 residues. V shed 0 bases and J 4 bases; nucleotides not matched to a gene: 7. Germline V lookup: CDR1 SGHRS, CDR2 YFSETQ. The CDR3 protein is CASSLGLSSGRETQYF. The DNA for the CDR3 is TGCGCCAGCAGCTTGGGCCTGAGTAGCGGGAGAGAGACCCAGTACTTC. Combining the CDR3 with reference TRBV5-1 and TRBJ2-5 gives the whole variable domain KAGVTQTPRYLIKTRGQQVTLSCSPISGHRSVSWYQQTPGQGLQFLFEYFSETQRNKGNFPGRFSGRQFSNSRSEMNVSTLELGDSALYLCASSLGLSSGRETQYFGPGTRLLVL.

This clonotype has at least ten counts. The chain is built from TRBV20-1 and TRBJ2-7, with 8 bases fitting TRBD1. V lost 3 bases, J lost 3 bases, and 4 bases stayed unmatched. The CDR3 contains 13 residues. Germline-derived CDR1 and CDR2 are DFQATT and SNEGSKA (reference sequence). The chain's CDR3 is CSASYDRGYEQYF. In DNA, the CDR3 is TGCAGTGCTAGTTATGACAGGGGCTACGAGCAGTACTTC.

The chain is built from TRBV10-1 and TRBJ2-1; maybe TRBD2 (6 bases). CDR1 and CDR2 (germline): WNHNN, SYGVQD (reference sequence). V was shortened by 0 bases and J by 4 bases, with 10 bases between the two germline ends. The CDR3 covers 15 residues. This chain's CDR3 is CASSESGGVYNEQFF. Here the CDR3 DNA reads TGCGCCAGCAGTGAGTCTGGCGGGGTATACAATGAGCAGTTCTTC.

This chain uses TRBV27 with TRBJ2-3; 9 bases agree with TRBD2. The CDR3 is 15 amino acids. CDR1 MNHEY and CDR2 SMNVEV come from the germline V gene (reference sequence). The trim removed 5 bases at V and 4 bases at J, leaving 7 bases unmatched. The CDR3 DNA follows: TGTGCCAGCAGTCCCGGGACTAGCAATGCAGATACGCAGTATTTT. Translation gives CASSPGTSNADTQYF.

This clonotype has only a few counts. The chain joins TRBV6-1 to TRBJ2-6; no clear D gene. Trimming took off 2 bases at V and 2 bases at J, with 10 bases between the two ends. The CDR3 extends over 16 amino acids. The germline gives CDR1 MNHNS, CDR2 SASEGT. The CDR3 DNA reads TGTGCCAGCAGTGAATCTTGGGTAACTGGGGCCAACGTCCTGACTTTC. Translated: CASSESWVTGANVLTF.

This clonotype was observed many times. The rearrangement links TRBV30 to TRBJ2-2; 10 nucleotides agree with TRBD1. CDR3 length equals 14 residues. Germline V gives CDR1 GTSNPN, CDR2 SVGIG (reference sequence). CDR3 sequence reads: CGQTGQGSTGELFF. In DNA form, the CDR3 reads TGTGGGCAGACGGGACAGGGGTCCACCGGGGAGCTGTTTTTT.

The chain employs TRBV12-3 or TRBV12-4 and TRBJ2-3; no definite D call. This CDR3 comprises 19 residues. V dropped 4 bases and J dropped 0 bases, with 23 bases sitting between them. CDR3 nucleotide sequence: TGTGCCAGCAGTTGGCCGCAGGCGGCCGAGTCCTATAGCACAGATACGCAGTATTTT. Protein sequence: CASSWPQAAESYSTDTQYF.

This chain connects TRBV3-1 to TRBJ2-7, with TRBD1 identical over 11 bases. CDR3 length equals 16 residues. The germline V gene has CDR1 LGHDT and CDR2 YNNKEL (reference sequence). With V trimmed by 2 bases and J by 2 bases, 5 bases remained unmatched. The CDR3 DNA sequence: TGTGCCAGCAGCCAACCCGGGACAGGGGGGACCTACGAGCAGTACTTC. Translation: CASSQPGTGGTYEQYF.

This clonotype was counted ten times or more. The chain combines TRBV27 with TRBJ1-1; D may be TRBD1 (6 bases). The ends were cut back, 5 bases at V and 6 bases at J, with 22 bases in the middle. This CDR3 is 16 amino acids long. CDR1 and CDR2 (germline): MNHEY, SMNVEV (reference sequence). In DNA form, the CDR3 reads TGTGCCAGCAGTACAATGATAGGCAGGGGCTACGCTGAAGCTTTCTTT. Translating it yields CASSTMIGRGYAEAFF.

This clonotype showed up many times. The J gene is TRBJ1-2, the V gene TRBV7-9; D unclear. Germline CDR1 reads SEHNR; CDR2 reads FQNEAQ (reference sequence). Trimming removed 5 bases from V and 5 bases from J, with 12 bases in between. The CDR3 loop spans 13 amino acids. This CDR3 reads CASSASTQYGYTF. CDR3 in DNA: TGTGCCAGCAGCGCCTCAACCCAGTATGGCTACACCTTC. Supplemented by reference TRBV7-9 and TRBJ1-2, the full variable domain reads DTGVSQNPRHKITKRGQNVTFRCDPISEHNRLYWYRQTLGQGPEFLTYFQNEAQLEKSRLLSDRFSAERPKGSFSTLEIQRTEQGDSAMYLCASSASTQYGYTFGSGTRLTVV.

This clonotype was recorded many times. The chain links TRBV20-1 to TRBJ2-1; D possibly corresponds to TRBD1 (5 bases). CDR1 is DFQATT and CDR2 is SNEGSKA in the germline V gene (reference sequence). V gave up 5 bases and J gave up 2 bases, with 16 bases separating them. The CDR3 spans 15 residues. CDR3: CSASRGATTYNEQFF. The CDR3, as DNA: TGCAGTGCTTCAAGGGGCGCGACAACCTACAATGAGCAGTTCTTC.

J is TRBJ2-3 and V is TRBV7-9; D possibly corresponds to TRBD2 (5 bases). Germline CDR1 SEHNR, CDR2 FQNEAQ (reference sequence). Trimming left V 2 bases short and J 0 bases short, with 12 bases between. The CDR3 covers 16 residues. CDR3 sequence: CASSLYLGASTDTQYF. DNA for the CDR3: TGTGCCAGCAGCTTATATCTGGGAGCCAGCACAGATACGCAGTATTTT.

This clonotype was seen many times. In DNA form, the CDR3 reads TGTGCCTGGAACGGGGGGCAGGGGGATTTCGGCTACACCTTC. This codes for CAWNGGQGDFGYTF. This rearrangement joins TRBV30 to TRBJ1-2, with 7 bases fitting TRBD1. V gave up 4 bases and J gave up 8 bases; unmatched junction bases: 13. CDR3 length: 14 amino acids. Germline lookup yields CDR1 GTSNPN and CDR2 SVGIG (reference sequence).

This clonotype appeared many times. This rearrangement joins TRBV6-1 to TRBJ2-7; 15 bases map to TRBD2. CDR3 length: 19 residues. Trimming removed 5 bases from V and 6 bases from J; junction bases left unmatched: 17. From germline, CDR1 is MNHNS and CDR2 SASEGT. CDR3 region: CASSRKGLAGGNILREQYF. For the CDR3, the DNA is TGTGCCAGCAGTCGGAAGGGACTAGCGGGAGGAAATATCCTACGCGAGCAGTACTTC.

The chain employs TRBV28 and TRBJ2-5, with D unresolved. The CDR3 runs 14 residues. The germline V and J ends were trimmed by 7 bases and 5 bases, with 17 bases remaining between them. Germline CDR1 MDHEN, CDR2 SYDVKM. The CDR3 protein is CASTDNRAAETQYF. The CDR3 DNA sequence: TGTGCCAGCACCGATAACCGGGCGGCTGAGACCCAGTACTTC.

This clonotype was counted many times. The V and J genes are TRBV12-3 or TRBV12-4 and TRBJ2-7; no reliable D call. V lost 5 bases, J lost 6 bases, and 17 bases lay in between. CDR3 size: 14 residues. Here the CDR3 reads CASSLRPRLGEQYF. DNA for the CDR3: TGTGCCAGCAGTCTTCGGCCCCGGTTGGGCGAGCAGTACTTC.

This clonotype came up many times. The V and J genes are TRBV4-2 and TRBJ2-7, with TRBD2 identical over 8 bases. The CDR3 loop spans 15 amino acids. From germline, CDR1 is LGHNA and CDR2 YNFKEQ. V was clipped by 1 base and J by 5 bases; unmatched bases: 7. This chain's CDR3 is CASSQVLAGRNEQYF. CDR3 sequence (DNA): TGTGCCAGCAGCCAAGTTCTAGCGGGTAGGAACGAGCAGTACTTC.